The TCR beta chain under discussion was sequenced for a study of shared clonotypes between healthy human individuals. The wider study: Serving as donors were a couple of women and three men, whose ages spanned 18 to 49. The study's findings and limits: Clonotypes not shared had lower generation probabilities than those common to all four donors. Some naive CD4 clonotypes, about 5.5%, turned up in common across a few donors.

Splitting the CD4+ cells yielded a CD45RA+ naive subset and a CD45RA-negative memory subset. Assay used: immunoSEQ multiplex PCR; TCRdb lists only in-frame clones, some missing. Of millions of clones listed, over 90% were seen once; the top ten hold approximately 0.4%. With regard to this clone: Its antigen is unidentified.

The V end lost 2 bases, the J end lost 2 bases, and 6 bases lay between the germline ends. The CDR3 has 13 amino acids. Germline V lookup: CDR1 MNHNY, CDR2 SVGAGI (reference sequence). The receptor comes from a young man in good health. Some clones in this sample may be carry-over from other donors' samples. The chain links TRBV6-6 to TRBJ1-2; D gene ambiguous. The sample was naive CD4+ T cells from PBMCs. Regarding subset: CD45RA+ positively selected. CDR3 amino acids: CASSYAGNYGYTF. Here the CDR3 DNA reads TGTGCCAGCAGTTACGCGGGGAACTATGGCTACACCTTC.